The clone carrying this T cell receptor (beta chain) was counted only a few times. The sample contains more than one DNA sequence encoding this CDR3. V dropped 3 bases and J dropped 2 bases, with 7 bases sitting between them. CDR3 length equals 13 residues. Germline CDR1 and CDR2: KGHSH and LQKENI. This sample is part of a study of beta chain features in type 1 diabetes. The authors reverse transcribed all of the isolated RNA, so sequencing captured expressed TCRB transcripts. TCRdb keeps only in-frame clones here, not all; method: immunoSEQ multiplex PCR. This table has roughly 290,000 clones, about 7.8% appearing once.

The TCR sequence derives from a young woman in good health. Material for sequencing was central memory CD4+ T cells from blood. The chain recombines TRBV18 with TRBJ1-1, with no clear D. This CDR3 is CASSPGQNTEAFF. The CDR3 DNA is TGTGCCAGCTCACCGGGCCAAAACACTGAAGCTTTCTTT. The variable domain in full, completed from reference TRBV18 and TRBJ1-1, reads NAGVMQNPRHLVRRRGQEARLRCSPMKGHSHVYWYRQLPEEGLKFMVYLQKENIIDESGMPKERFSAEFPKEGPSILRIQQVVRGDSAAYFCASSPGQNTEAFFGQGTRLTVV.